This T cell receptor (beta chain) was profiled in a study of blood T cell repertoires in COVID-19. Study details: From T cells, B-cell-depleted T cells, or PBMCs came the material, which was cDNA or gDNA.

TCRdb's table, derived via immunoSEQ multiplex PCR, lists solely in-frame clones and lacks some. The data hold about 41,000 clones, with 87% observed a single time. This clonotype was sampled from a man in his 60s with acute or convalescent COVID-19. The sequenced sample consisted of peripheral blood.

The CDR3 is CATRGQGDYGYTF. The CDR3 nucleotides are TGTGCCACCCGGGGACAGGGCGACTATGGCTACACCTTC. This sequence joins TRBV2 and TRBJ1-2; 9 bases line up with TRBD1. The CDR3 has 13 residues. Unmatched junction bases numbered 6, after V lost 10 bases and J lost 3 bases. From germline, CDR1 is SNHLY and CDR2 FYNNEI.